This T cell receptor (beta chain) comes out of a study of T cells in Graves' hyperthyroidism and ophthalmopathy. Findings and limits, study-wide: Ophthalmopathy cases were set apart from stable hyperthyroidism by a 13 V-J model. Ophthalmopathy got predicted by the model a median around 6.6 months before its onset.

Pregnant or lactating patients were excluded, as were those with uncontrolled infection or other autoimmune disease. About this clonotype: Its target is unknown.

Germline V gene data show CDR1 as LNHNV and CDR2 as YYDKDF (reference sequence). V lost 8 bases and J lost 7, with 17 bases in between. CDR3 size: 13 residues. What was amplified from RNA transcripts were TCR beta CDR3 regions. First-round RT-PCR targeting the TCR CDR3 was performed with the HTBI primer set. TCRdb re-derived calls from the multiplex PCR reads in MiXCR, one entry per CDR3 protein. The data hold 500,000 to 600,000 distinct CDR3 sequences, with around 42% observed a single time. This rearrangement joins TRBV15 to TRBJ1-2; a possible D gene is TRBD1 (6 bases). The sample taken for sequencing was peripheral blood or thyroid tissue (not recorded which). The TCR comes from a woman under 30 with Graves' hyperthyroidism. CDR3 loop: CATAAGVGAGYTF. The CDR3 bases are TGTGCCACCGCGGCAGGGGTAGGGGCTGGCTACACCTTC.